Below, 21 T cell receptor beta chains from the same sample are listed, as sequenced in a study of T cell repertoires in cytomegalovirus infection. Their target antigens are unknown. TCRdb itself ran the reads through MiXCR, one entry per CDR3 protein. The profile covers hundreds of thousands of distinct CDR3 sequences, with around 32% appearing a single time and 11% to 15% taken by the ten largest. The starting material was cultured CD8+ T cells from PBMCs, obtained from culture after CMV antigen stimulation. These TCRs come from a human donor in good health (CMV status not recorded). Some clones in this sample may be carry-over from other donors' samples.

V usage is TRBV4-1 and J usage is TRBJ2-1; D unclear. The CDR3 is made up of 14 amino acids. The germline V gene encodes CDR1 MGHRA and CDR2 YSYEKL. V gave up 4 bases and J gave up 4 bases, with 11 bases separating them. The CDR3 DNA reads TGCGCCAGCAGCCCCACCACTGAATACAATGAGCAGTTCTTC. As protein: CASSPTTEYNEQFF.

This clonotype has more than one count but fewer than ten. The chain links TRBV11-2 to TRBJ1-4, with D unclear. The germline V and J ends were trimmed by 5 bases and 8 bases, with 21 bases remaining between them. Germline V CDR1 and CDR2: SGHAT, FQNNGV. CDR3 length: 16 residues. CDR3 DNA: TGTGCCAGCAGCCCTGGTGGTCGGCTAGTTGAGGAAAAACTGTTTTTT. Its protein is CASSPGGRLVEEKLFF.

The chain couples TRBV7-3 to TRBJ2-5; TRBD1 is a possible D gene (6 bases). Per the germline V gene, CDR1 is SGHTA and CDR2 is FQGTGA. The CDR3 consists of 16 residues. The germline V and J ends were trimmed by 4 bases and 3 bases, with 18 bases remaining between them. CDR3 residues: CASSWDTGFRKETQYF. In DNA, the CDR3 is TGTGCCAGCAGCTGGGACACAGGTTTCCGGAAAGAGACCCAGTACTTC.

This clonotype was counted only a few times. CDR3 protein: CASSLRQELFF. DNA for the CDR3: TGTGCCAGCAGCTTGAGGCAGGAGCTGTTTTTT. The V call is TRBV5-5, the J call TRBJ2-2, with D unresolved. The V end was cut by 1 base, the J end by 10 bases, with 5 bases between. The CDR3 sequence is 11 residues long. Germline-derived CDR1 and CDR2 are SGHKS and YYEKEE (reference sequence).

The CDR3 bases are TGTGCCAGCAGCTCCCTTGGGAATTCACCCCTCCACTTT. Encoded protein: CASSSLGNSPLHF. V is TRBV7-6 and J is TRBJ1-6; D unresolved. V was clipped by 4 bases and J by 7 bases, with 8 bases between them. The germline gives CDR1 SGHVS, CDR2 FNYEAQ. The CDR3 runs 13 residues.

This chain joins TRBV19 and TRBJ1-1, with 8 bases lining up with TRBD1. J was trimmed by 4 bases and V by 5 bases; bases with no gene match: 3. The CDR3 runs 13 residues. Germline lookup yields CDR1 LNHDA and CDR2 SQIVND (reference sequence). The CDR3 bases are TGTGCCAGTAGTCACAGGGGGAGCACTGAAGCTTTCTTT. This codes for CASSHRGSTEAFF.

This chain uses TRBV27 with TRBJ1-2; 9 bases match TRBD1. V gave up 4 bases and J gave up 5 bases; unmatched junction bases: 8. The CDR3 is 15 residues long. CDR1 and CDR2 from the germline V gene are MNHEY and SMNVEV (reference sequence). The CDR3 DNA follows: TGTGCCAGCAGTTCAAGGACAGGGGTGGGGTATGGCTACACCTTC. It translates to CASSSRTGVGYGYTF.

The chain combines TRBV19 with TRBJ1-1, with 7 bases aligning to TRBD1. The CDR3 has 14 residues. V lost 7 bases and J lost 0; bases outside the gene matches: 5. Germline V lookup: CDR1 LNHDA, CDR2 SQIVND (reference sequence). The CDR3 region has the DNA TGTGCCAGTATTCGGACAGGCATGAACACTGAAGCTTTCTTT. Protein sequence: CASIRTGMNTEAFF.

The V gene is TRBV6-1, the J gene TRBJ1-5; TRBD1 is a possible D gene (5 bases). This CDR3 has 13 amino acids. With 7 bases removed from V and 3 bases from J, the gap between germline ends came to 10 bases. The germline V gene has CDR1 MNHNS and CDR2 SASEGT. The chain's CDR3 is CASTTGNNQPQHF. The CDR3 DNA is TGTGCCAGCACTACAGGAAACAATCAGCCCCAGCATTTT.

The J gene is TRBJ1-2, the V gene TRBV14; 11 positions match TRBD1. The CDR3 is 16 amino acids. The V and J ends lost 1 base and 5 bases, in that order; junction bases with no gene match: 6. Germline lookup yields CDR1 SGHDN and CDR2 FVKESK. Here the CDR3 DNA reads TGTGCCAGCAGCCAAGGTCGGGACAGGGGGAATTATGGCTACACCTTC. It codes for CASSQGRDRGNYGYTF.

The chain is built from TRBV19 and TRBJ2-1; the D is unclear. CDR3 length: 14 amino acids. The germline CDR1 and CDR2 sequences are LNHDA and SQIVND (reference sequence). Trimming took off 5 bases at V and 5 bases at J, with 13 bases between the two ends. The CDR3 sequence: CASSPSSTNNEQFF. Here the CDR3 DNA reads TGTGCCAGTAGTCCCTCAAGCACCAACAATGAGCAGTTCTTC.

This clonotype was observed a handful of times. The rearrangement joins TRBV10-3 to TRBJ1-2, with D tentatively TRBD1 (5 bases). Trimming stripped 2 bases from V and 4 bases from J, with 17 bases between. CDR3 length: 16 residues. Germline loops: CDR1 ENHRY, CDR2 SYGVKD. DNA of the CDR3: TGTGCCATCAGTGAGGTTATCGGGGGTGCCAGCTATGGCTACACCTTC. It encodes CAISEVIGGASYGYTF.

This clonotype was found a few times. The chain is built from TRBV4-1 and TRBJ2-4, with 7 bases matching TRBD1. V lost 2 bases and J lost 5; bases outside the gene matches: 12. Germline V gene sequence: CDR1 MGHRA, CDR2 YSYEKL. The CDR3 loop spans 17 amino acids. CDR3 region: CASSQKHDRARENIQYF. CDR3 sequence (DNA): TGCGCCAGCAGCCAAAAACACGACAGGGCCAGAGAAAACATTCAGTACTTC.

The CDR3 coding sequence is TGTGCCAGCAGTCAACAGGGTGGCTACTACGAGCAGTACTTC. Translating gives CASSQQGGYYEQYF. This chain connects TRBV12-3 or TRBV12-4 to TRBJ2-7; D is possibly TRBD1 (6 bases). The CDR3 has 14 amino acids. The V gene lost 5 bases and the J gene lost 3 bases, with 14 bases spanning the gap.

Concerning this clonotype itself: The conserved closing phenylalanine or tryptophan is absent in this CDR3, likely reflecting a read error. The chain recombines TRBV7-8 with TRBJ2-7; D possibly corresponds to TRBD2 (5 bases). The germline CDR1 and CDR2 sequences are SGHVS and FQNEAQ. The CDR3 sequence is 13 residues long. V lost 1 base, J lost 7 bases, and 11 bases lay in between. The CDR3 region is CASSLDAPGEQYA. The CDR3 DNA sequence: TGTGCCAGCAGCTTAGACGCGCCGGGGGAGCAGTACGCC.

This sequence joins TRBV5-4 and TRBJ2-2, with 8 nucleotides matching TRBD2. Germline V gives CDR1 SGHNT, CDR2 YYREEE (reference sequence). Unmatched junction bases numbered 7, after V lost 0 bases and J lost 3 bases. The CDR3 length is 17 residues. The CDR3 DNA is TGTGCCAGCAGCTTGGCCGGGGGGGGCGCGCACACCGGGGAGCTGTTTTTT. It translates to CASSLAGGGAHTGELFF.

This clonotype was found once. This may be a read error: a much more frequent sequence differs by one nucleotide. V and J are TRBV24-1 and TRBJ2-1, with D hard to call. V lost 0 bases, J lost 5 bases, and 4 bases lay in between. This CDR3 is 13 amino acids long. Germline-derived CDR1 and CDR2 are KGHDR and SFDVKD. The CDR3 nucleotides read TGTGCCACCAGTGATTTGTGGGACAATGAGCAGTTCTTC. Its translation: CATSDLWDNEQFF.

The chain combines TRBV7-6 with TRBJ2-7; D perhaps matches TRBD1 (5 bases). Germline CDR1 and CDR2: SGHVS and FNYEAQ. This CDR3 contains 13 residues. The CDR3 sequence: CASSLGQSYEQHV. The CDR3 coding sequence is TGTGCCAGCAGCTTAGGACAGAGCTACGAGCAGCACGTC.

The J gene is TRBJ1-1, the V gene TRBV29-1; maybe TRBD1 (5 bases). The V gene lost 6 bases and the J gene lost 0 bases, with 8 bases spanning the gap. The CDR3 has 12 amino acids. The V gene's germline CDR1 is SQVTM and CDR2 ANQGSEA. The CDR3 nucleotides are TGCAGCGTCCCGACAGTGAACACTGAAGCTTTCTTT. Translating gives CSVPTVNTEAFF.

Notes on this clonotype: A much larger clonotype is one base distant, so this may be a read error. This rearrangement joins TRBV7-6 to TRBJ2-1, with D uncertain. Germline-derived CDR1 and CDR2 are SGHVS and FNYEAQ. CDR3 size: 13 residues. CDR3 residues: CVSSLDAPNEQFF. DNA for the CDR3: TGTGTCAGCAGCTTAGACGCGCCTAATGAGCAGTTCTTC. The full variable domain, its missing parts supplied by reference TRBV7-6 and TRBJ2-1, is GAGVSQSPRYKVTKRGQDVALRCDPISGHVSLYWYRQALGQGPEFLTYFNYEAQQDKSGLPNDRFSAERPEGSISTLTIQRTEQRDSAMYRCVSSLDAPNEQFFGPGTRLTVL.

This clonotype was observed at least ten times. This chain links TRBV6-2 or TRBV6-3 with TRBJ2-7; 7 bases are a match to TRBD2. The J segment lost 1 base and the V segment lost 7 bases, leaving 10 bases of the junction unmatched. CDR1 is MNHEY, CDR2 SVGEGT, per germline. This CDR3 spans 15 amino acids. The CDR3, as DNA: TGTGCCAGCATTACTAGCGCTGGAGGGTCCTACGAGCAGTACGTC. Translation gives CASITSAGGSYEQYV.